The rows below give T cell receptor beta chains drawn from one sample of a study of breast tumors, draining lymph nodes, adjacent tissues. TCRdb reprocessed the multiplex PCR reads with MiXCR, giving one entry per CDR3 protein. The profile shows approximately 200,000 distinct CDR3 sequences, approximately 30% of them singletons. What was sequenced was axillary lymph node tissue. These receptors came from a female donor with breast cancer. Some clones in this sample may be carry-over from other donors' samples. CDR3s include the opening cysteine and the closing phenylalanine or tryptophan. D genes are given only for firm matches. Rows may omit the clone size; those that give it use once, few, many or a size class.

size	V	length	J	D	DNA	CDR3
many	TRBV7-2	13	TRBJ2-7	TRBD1	TGTGCCAGCAGCTCCGACAGGGGCTACGAGCAGTACTTC	CASSSDRGYEQYF
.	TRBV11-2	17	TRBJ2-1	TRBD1	TGTGCCAGCAGCTTACAGGGGGCCACCCGAGGGAACAATGAGCAGTTCTTC	CASSLQGATRGNNEQFF
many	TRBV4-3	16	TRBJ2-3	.	TGCGCCAGCAGCCAAGTATCCCTAGCGAGCACAGATACGCAGTATTTT	CASSQVSLASTDTQYF
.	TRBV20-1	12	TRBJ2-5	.	TGCAGTGCTAGTGCCCAGGCAGAGACCCCGTACTTC	CSASAQAETPYF
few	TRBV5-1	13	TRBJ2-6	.	TGCGCCAGCAGCTTGGAGGCGGCCAACGTCCTGACTTTC	CASSLEAANVLTF
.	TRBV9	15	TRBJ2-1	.	TGTGCCAGCAGCGTAGATCAGGGGACCTACAATGAGCCGTTCTTC	CASSVDQGTYNEPFF
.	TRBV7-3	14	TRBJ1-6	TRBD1	TGTGCCAGCAGCTGGGACAGGGTTAATTCACCCCTCCACTTT	CASSWDRVNSPLHF
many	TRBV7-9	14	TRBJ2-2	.	TGTGCCAGCAGCTCAACAGGGACTCCCGGGGAGCTGTTTTTT	CASSSTGTPGELFF
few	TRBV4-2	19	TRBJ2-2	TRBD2	TGTGCCAGCAGCCAAGATCCCTACGGACTAGCGGGCGGGACCGGGGAGCTGTTTTTT	CASSQDPYGLAGGTGELFF
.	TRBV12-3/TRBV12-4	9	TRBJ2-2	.	TGTGCCAGCCTTGGGGAGCTGTTTTTT	CASLGELFF
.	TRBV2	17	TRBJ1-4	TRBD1	TGTGCCAGCAGGACCGGGACAGGGGGCGCCGCTAATGAAAAACTGTTTTTT	CASRTGTGGAANEKLFF
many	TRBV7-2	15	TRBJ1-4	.	TGTGCCAGCAGCTTAGGCGGGGAGGCTAATGAAAAACTGTTTTTT	CASSLGGEANEKLFF
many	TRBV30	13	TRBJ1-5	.	TGTGCCTGGAGTTCCCAGGGAAATCAGCCCCAGCATTTT	CAWSSQGNQPQHF
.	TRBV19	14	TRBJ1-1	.	TGTGCCAGTAGTTTATCGACGGAGAACACTGAAGCTTTCTTT	CASSLSTENTEAFF
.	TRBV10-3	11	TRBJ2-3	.	TGTGCCATCAGTTACCTGGATACGCAGTATTTT	CAISYLDTQYF
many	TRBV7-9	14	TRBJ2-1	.	TGTGCCAGCAGCTTAAACCTAGTCAGCTATGAGCAGTTCTTC	CASSLNLVSYEQFF
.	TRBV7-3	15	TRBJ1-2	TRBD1	TGTGCCAGCAGCCACCCCACAGGGGGCAATTATGGCTACACCTTC	CASSHPTGGNYGYTF
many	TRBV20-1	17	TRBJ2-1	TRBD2	TGCAGTGCTAGAGGACTAGCGGGAGGGGTGTCCTACAATGAGCAGTTCTTC	CSARGLAGGVSYNEQFF
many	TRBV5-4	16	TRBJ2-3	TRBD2	TGTGCCAGCAGCTCCCGACTAGCGGGCGGCACAGATACGCAGTATTTT	CASSSRLAGGTDTQYF
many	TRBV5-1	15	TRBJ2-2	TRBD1	TGCGCCAGCAGCTTCGGGACAGCGAACACCGGGGAGCTGTTTTTT	CASSFGTANTGELFF
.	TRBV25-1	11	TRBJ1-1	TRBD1	TGTGCCAGCACTGAGGGACAGAAAGCTTTCTTT	CASTEGQKAFF
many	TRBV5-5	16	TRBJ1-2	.	TGTGCCAGCAGCTTGTCTGTAGGGAAAACAAACTATGGCTACACCTTC	CASSLSVGKTNYGYTF
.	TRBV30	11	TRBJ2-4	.	TGTGCCTGGGGGAGAGGCAGGGGCCTGTACTTC	CAWGRGRGLYF